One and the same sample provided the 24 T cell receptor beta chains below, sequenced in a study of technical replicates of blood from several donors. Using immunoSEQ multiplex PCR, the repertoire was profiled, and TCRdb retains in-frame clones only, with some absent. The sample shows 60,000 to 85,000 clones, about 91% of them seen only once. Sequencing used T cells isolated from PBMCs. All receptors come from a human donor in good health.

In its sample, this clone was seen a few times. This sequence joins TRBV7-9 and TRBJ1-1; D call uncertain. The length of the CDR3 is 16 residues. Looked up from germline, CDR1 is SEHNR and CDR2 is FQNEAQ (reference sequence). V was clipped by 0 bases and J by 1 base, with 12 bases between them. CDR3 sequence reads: CASSLAVSPENTEAFF. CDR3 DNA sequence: TGTGCCAGCAGCTTAGCCGTGAGTCCTGAGAACACTGAAGCTTTCTTT.

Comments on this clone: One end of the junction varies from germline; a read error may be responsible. The CDR3 bases are TGTGCTAGCAGCGTGGACAGCAACACTGAAGCTTTCTTT. This sequence encodes CASSVDSNTEAFF. The V call is TRBV7-7, the J call TRBJ1-1; TRBD1 might be the D (6 bases). CDR1 SSHAT and CDR2 FNYEAQ come from the germline V gene (reference sequence). This CDR3 comprises 13 residues.

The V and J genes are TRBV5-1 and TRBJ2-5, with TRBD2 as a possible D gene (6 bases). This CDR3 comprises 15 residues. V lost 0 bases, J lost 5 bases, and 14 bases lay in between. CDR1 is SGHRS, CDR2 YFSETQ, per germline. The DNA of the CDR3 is TGCGCCAGCAGCTTGGATCCGGGAGTCGATGAGACCCAGTACTTC. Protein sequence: CASSLDPGVDETQYF.

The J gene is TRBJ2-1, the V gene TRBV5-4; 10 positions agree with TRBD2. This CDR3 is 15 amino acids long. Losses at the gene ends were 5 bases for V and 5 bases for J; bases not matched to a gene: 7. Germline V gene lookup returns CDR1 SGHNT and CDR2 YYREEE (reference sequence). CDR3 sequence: CASSSSGRTHNEQFF. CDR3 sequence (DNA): TGTGCCAGCAGTTCTAGCGGGAGAACACACAATGAGCAGTTCTTC. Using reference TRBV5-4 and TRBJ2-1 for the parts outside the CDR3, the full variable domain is ETGVTQSPTHLIKTRGQQVTLRCSSQSGHNTVSWYQQALGQGPQFIFQYYREEENGRGNFPPRFSGLQFPNYSSELNVNALELDDSALYLCASSSSGRTHNEQFFGPGTRLTVL.

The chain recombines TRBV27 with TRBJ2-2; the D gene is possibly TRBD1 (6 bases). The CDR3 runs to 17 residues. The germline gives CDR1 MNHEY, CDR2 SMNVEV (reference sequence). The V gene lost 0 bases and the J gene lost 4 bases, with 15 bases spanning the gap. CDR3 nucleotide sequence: TGTGCCAGCAGTTTATCGGAGGACAGAGTCTTCACCGGGGAGCTGTTTTTT. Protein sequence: CASSLSEDRVFTGELFF.

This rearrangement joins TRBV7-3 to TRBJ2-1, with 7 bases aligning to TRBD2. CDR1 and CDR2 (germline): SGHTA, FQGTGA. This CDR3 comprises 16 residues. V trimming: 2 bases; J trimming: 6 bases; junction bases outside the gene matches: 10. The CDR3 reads CASSLQATSRINEQFF. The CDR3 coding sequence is TGTGCCAGCAGCTTACAGGCGACTAGCCGCATCAATGAGCAGTTCTTC.

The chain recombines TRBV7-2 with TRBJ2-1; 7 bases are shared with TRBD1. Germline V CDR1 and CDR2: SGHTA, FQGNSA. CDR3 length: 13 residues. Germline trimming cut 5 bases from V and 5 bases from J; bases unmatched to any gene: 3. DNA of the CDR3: TGTGCCAGCAGCCAGGGACAGAACAATGAGCAGTTCTTC. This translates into CASSQGQNNEQFF.

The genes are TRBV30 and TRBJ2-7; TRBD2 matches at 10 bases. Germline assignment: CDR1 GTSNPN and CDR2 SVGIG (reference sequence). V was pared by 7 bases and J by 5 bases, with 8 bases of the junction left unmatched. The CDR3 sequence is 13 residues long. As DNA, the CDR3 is TGTGCCTCCGCGCCTAGCGGGAGCGACGAGCAGTACTTC. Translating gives CASAPSGSDEQYF.

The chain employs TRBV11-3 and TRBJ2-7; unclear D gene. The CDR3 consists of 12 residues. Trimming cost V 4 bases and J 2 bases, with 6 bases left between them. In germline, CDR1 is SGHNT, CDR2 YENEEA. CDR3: CASSSSPYEQYF. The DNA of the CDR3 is TGTGCCAGCAGCTCGTCCCCCTACGAGCAGTACTTC.

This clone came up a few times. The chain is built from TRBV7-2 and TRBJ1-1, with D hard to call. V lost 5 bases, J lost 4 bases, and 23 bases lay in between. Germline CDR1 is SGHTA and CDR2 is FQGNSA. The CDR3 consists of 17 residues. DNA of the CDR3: TGTGCCAGCAGCGGAGGGTATGGGAGGAGTCTGGGCACTGAAGCTTTCTTT. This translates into CASSGGYGRSLGTEAFF.

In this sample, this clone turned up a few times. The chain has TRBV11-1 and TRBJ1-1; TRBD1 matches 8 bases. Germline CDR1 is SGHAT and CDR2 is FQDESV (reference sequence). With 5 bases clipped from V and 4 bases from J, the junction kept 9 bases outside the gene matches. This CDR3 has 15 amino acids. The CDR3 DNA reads TGTGCCAGCAGCCTGCAGGACAGGGAAGTCACTGAAGCTTTCTTT. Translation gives CASSLQDREVTEAFF.

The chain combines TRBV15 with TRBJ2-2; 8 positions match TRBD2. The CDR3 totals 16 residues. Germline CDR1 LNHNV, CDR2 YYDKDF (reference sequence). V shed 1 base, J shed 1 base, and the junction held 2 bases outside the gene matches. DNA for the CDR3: TGTGCCACCAGCAGAGCACTAGCGGTGAACACCGGGGAGCTGTTTTTT. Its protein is CATSRALAVNTGELFF.

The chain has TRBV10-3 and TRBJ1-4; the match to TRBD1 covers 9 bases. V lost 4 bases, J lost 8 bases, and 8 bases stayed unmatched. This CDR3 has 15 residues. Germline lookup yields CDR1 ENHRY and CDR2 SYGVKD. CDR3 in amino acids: CAISGDRDLGEKLFF. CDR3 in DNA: TGTGCCATCAGTGGGGACAGGGATCTAGGGGAAAAACTGTTTTTT.

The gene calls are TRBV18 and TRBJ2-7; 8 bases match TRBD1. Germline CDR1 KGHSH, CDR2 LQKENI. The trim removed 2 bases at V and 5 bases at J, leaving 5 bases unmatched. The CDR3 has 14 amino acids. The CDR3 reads CASSPWKTGDEQYF. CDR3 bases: TGTGCCAGCTCACCATGGAAGACAGGGGACGAGCAGTACTTC.

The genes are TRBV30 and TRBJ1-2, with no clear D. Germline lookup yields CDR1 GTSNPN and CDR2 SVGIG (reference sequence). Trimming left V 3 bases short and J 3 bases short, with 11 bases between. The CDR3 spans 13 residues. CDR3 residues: CAWSINQDYGYTF. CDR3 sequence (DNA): TGTGCCTGGAGCATTAACCAGGACTATGGCTACACCTTC.

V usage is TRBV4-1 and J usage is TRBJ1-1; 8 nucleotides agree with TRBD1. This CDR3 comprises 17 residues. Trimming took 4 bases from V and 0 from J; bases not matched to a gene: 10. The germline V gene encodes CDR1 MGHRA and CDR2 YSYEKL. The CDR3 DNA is TGCGCCAGCAGCCCACGGGCAGGGGGCAGATTGAACACTGAAGCTTTCTTT. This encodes CASSPRAGGRLNTEAFF.

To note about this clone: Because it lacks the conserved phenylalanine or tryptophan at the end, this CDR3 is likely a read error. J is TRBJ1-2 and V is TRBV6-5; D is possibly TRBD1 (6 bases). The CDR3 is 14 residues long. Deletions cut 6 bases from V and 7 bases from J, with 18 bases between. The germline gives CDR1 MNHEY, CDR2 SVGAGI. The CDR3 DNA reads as TGTGCCAGCAGGGGAGAAACAGGGTTTAGTGGCTACACCCTC. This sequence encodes CASRGETGFSGYTL.

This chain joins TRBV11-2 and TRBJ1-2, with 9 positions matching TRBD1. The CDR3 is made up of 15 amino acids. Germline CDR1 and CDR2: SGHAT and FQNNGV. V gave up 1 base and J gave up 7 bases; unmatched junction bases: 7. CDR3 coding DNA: TGTGCCAGCAGCTTAGTCGGGACAGGGACTTCTGGCTACACCTTC. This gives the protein CASSLVGTGTSGYTF.

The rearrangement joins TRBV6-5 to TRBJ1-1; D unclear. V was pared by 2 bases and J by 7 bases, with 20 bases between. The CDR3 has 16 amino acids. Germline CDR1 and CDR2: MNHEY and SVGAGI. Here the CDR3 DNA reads TGTGCCAGCAGTTACGGGCCTTATGGGGTAGCGGTTGAAGCTTTCTTT. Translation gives CASSYGPYGVAVEAFF.

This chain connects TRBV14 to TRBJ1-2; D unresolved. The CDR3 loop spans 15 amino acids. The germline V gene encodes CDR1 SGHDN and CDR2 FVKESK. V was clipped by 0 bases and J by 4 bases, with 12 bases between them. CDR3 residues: CASSQDRRGIYGYTF. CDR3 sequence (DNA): TGTGCCAGCAGCCAAGACCGACGCGGGATCTATGGCTACACCTTC. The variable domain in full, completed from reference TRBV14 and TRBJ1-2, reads EAGVTQFPSHSVIEKGQTVTLRCDPISGHDNLYWYRRVMGKEIKFLLHFVKESKQDESGMPNNRFLAERTGGTYSTLKVQPAELEDSGVYFCASSQDRRGIYGYTFGSGTRLTVV.

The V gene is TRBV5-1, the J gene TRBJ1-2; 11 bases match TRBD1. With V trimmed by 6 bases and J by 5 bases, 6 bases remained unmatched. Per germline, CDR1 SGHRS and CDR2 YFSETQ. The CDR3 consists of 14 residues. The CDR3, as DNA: TGCGCCAGCACCACGGACAGGGGGCCTTATGGCTACACCTTC. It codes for CASTTDRGPYGYTF.

CDR3 protein: CAISESRAVQFF. The CDR3 bases are TGTGCCATCAGTGAGTCCAGGGCTGTCCAGTTCTTC. V is TRBV10-3 and J is TRBJ2-1; D possibly corresponds to TRBD1 (5 bases). The CDR3 extends over 12 amino acids. Germline V gene data show CDR1 as ENHRY and CDR2 as SYGVKD. Trimming removed 0 bases from V and 13 bases from J, with 10 bases in between.

The CDR3 region has the DNA TGTGCCAGCAGTTCCAGCGGGGTGAACACCGGGGAGCTGTTTTTT. It translates to CASSSSGVNTGELFF. This chain joins TRBV6-5 and TRBJ2-2; the match to TRBD2 covers 7 bases. Germline V gives CDR1 MNHEY, CDR2 SVGAGI. The trim removed 4 bases at V and 1 base at J, leaving 3 bases unmatched. The CDR3 extends over 15 amino acids.

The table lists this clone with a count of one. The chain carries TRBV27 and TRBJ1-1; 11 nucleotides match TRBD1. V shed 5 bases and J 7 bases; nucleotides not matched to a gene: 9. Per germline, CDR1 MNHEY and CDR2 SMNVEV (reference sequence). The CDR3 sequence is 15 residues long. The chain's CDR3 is CASSPRDRGLVEAFF. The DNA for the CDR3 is TGTGCCAGCAGTCCTCGGGACAGGGGGTTGGTTGAAGCTTTCTTT.